This T cell receptor (beta chain) was retrieved from a study of blood T cell repertoires in COVID-19. Across the study: The samples span acute and convalescent COVID-19 from the United States, Italy and Spain. Sources were T cells, B-cell-depleted T cells, or PBMCs; the material itself was cDNA or gDNA.

This CDR3 comprises 13 residues. The germline V gene has CDR1 LGHDT and CDR2 YNNKEL (reference sequence). Trimming took 1 base from V and 5 from J, leaving 6 bases between them. In the study's own analysis: Nucleated cell number was recorded as an estimate derived from reference gene primer amplification. Some clones are missing from TCRdb's copy, which holds only in-frame ones; the method was immunoSEQ multiplex PCR. That table is the source of V, J and clone size, and D and trimming were worked out from the DNA. The table includes around 140,000 clones, 65% to 80% detected once. To note about this clone: Other nucleotide sequences from this sample produce the same CDR3.

The sequenced sample consisted of peripheral blood. The sequence came from a man aged 45 to 65 with acute or convalescent COVID-19. This chain joins TRBV3-1 (or the pseudogene TRBV3-2) and TRBJ1-3; D unresolved. CDR3: CASSQGLRNTIYF. Here the CDR3 DNA reads TGTGCCAGCAGCCAAGGACTCAGAAACACCATATATTTT.